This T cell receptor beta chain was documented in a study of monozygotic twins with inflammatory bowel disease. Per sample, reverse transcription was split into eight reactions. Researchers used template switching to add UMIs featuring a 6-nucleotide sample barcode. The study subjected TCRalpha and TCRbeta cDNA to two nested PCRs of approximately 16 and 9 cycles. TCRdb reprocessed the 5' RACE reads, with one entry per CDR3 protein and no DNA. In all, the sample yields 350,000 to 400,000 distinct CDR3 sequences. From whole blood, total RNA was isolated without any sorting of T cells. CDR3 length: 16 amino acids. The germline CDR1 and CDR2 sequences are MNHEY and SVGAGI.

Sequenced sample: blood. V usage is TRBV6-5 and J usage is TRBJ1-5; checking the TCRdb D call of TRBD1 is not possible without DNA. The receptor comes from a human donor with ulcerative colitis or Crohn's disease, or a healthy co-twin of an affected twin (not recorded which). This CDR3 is CASSFGPGMSSGAQHF.